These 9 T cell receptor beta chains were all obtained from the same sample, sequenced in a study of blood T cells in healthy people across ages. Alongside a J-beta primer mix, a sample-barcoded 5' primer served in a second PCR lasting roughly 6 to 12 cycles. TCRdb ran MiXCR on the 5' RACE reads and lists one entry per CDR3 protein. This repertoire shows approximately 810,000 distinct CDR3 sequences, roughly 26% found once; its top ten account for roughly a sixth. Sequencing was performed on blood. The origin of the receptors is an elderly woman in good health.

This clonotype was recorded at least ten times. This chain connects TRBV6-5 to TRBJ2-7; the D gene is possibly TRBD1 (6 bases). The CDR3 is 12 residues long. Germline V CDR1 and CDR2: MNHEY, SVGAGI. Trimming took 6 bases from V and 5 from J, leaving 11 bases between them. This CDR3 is CASSDRLHEQYF. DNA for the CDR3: TGTGCCAGCAGCGACAGGCTCCACGAGCAGTACTTC.

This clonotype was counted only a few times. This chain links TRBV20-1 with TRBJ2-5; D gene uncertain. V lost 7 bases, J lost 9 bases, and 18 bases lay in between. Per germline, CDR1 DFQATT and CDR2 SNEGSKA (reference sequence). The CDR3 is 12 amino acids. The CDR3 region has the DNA TGCAGTGTCACAAGGTGGCGAGAATCCCAGTACTTC. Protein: CSVTRWRESQYF.

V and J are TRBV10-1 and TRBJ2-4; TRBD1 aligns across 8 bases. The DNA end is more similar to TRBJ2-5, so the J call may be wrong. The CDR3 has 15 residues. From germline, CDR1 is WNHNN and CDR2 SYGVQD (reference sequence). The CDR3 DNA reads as TGCGCCAGCAGTGGGTCGACAGGGGATGGAGAGACCCAGTACTTC. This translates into CASSGSTGDGETQYF.

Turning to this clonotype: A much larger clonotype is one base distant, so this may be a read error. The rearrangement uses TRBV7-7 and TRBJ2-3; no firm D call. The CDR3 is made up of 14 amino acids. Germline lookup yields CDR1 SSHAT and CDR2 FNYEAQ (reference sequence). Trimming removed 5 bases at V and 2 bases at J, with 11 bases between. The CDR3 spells CASSPNPITDTQYF. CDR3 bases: TGTGCCAGCAGCCCCAACCCCATCACAGATACGCAGTATTTT.

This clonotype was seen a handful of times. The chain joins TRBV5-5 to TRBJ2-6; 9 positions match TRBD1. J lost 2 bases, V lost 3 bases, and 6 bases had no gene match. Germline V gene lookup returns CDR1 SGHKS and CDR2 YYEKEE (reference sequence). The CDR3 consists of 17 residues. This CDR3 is CASSSDRGTAGANVLTF. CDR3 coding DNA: TGTGCCAGCAGCTCGGACAGGGGTACAGCTGGGGCCAACGTCCTGACTTTC.

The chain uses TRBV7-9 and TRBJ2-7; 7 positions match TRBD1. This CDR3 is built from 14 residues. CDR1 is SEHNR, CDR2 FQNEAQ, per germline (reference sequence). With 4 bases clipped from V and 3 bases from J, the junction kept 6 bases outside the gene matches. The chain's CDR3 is CASSSRTGFYEQYF. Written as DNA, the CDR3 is TGTGCCAGCAGCTCAAGGACAGGTTTCTACGAGCAGTACTTC.

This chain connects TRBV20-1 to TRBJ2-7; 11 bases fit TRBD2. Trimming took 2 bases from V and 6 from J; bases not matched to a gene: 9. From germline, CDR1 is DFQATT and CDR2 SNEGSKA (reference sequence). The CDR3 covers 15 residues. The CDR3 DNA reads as TGCAGTGCTAGATTTAGCGGGAGGGCTTTGGCCGAGCAGTACTTC. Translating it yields CSARFSGRALAEQYF.

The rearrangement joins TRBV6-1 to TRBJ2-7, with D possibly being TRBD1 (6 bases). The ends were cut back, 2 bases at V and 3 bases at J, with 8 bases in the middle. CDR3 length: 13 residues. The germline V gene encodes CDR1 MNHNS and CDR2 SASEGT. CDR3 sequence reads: CASSEQGYYEQYF. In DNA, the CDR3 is TGTGCCAGCAGTGAACAGGGGTACTACGAGCAGTACTTC.

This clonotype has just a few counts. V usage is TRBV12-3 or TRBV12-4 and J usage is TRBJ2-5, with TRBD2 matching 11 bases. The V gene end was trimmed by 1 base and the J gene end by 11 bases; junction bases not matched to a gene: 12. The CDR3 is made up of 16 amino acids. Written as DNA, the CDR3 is TGTGCCAGCAGTTTAGAGAGTAGCGGGGGGGCCTCTGAGCAGTACTTC. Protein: CASSLESSGGASEQYF.